The 12 T cell receptor beta chains in this list originate from one sample, sequenced in a study of OX40 agonist ivuxolimab in advanced cancers. Generated by immunoSEQ multiplex PCR, the TCRdb table keeps only in-frame clones and is missing some. The sample has tens of thousands of clones, around 94% seen once. The material was CD4+ or CD8+ T cells sorted from blood, obtained in a trial of the OX40 agonist ivuxolimab. The receptors were gathered from an adult with an advanced solid tumor such as melanoma, head and neck, liver or kidney cancer.

The V call is TRBV19, the J call TRBJ2-7; no firm D call. Germline V lookup: CDR1 LNHDA, CDR2 SQIVND (reference sequence). The CDR3 runs to 13 residues. The V and J ends lost 4 bases and 4 bases respectively, with 11 bases between them. CDR3 residues: CASSTYPNYEQYF. CDR3 sequence (DNA): TGTGCCAGTAGTACGTACCCCAATTACGAGCAGTACTTC.

V gene TRBV15 combines with J gene TRBJ2-7; no definite D call. CDR1 is LNHNV, CDR2 YYDKDF, per germline (reference sequence). CDR3 length: 14 amino acids. V was trimmed by 1 base and J by 0 bases, leaving 7 bases between them. CDR3 nucleotides: TGTGCCACCAGCAGAGGGTCGACCTCCTACGAGCAGTACTTC. Protein: CATSRGSTSYEQYF.

The rearrangement uses TRBV2 and TRBJ1-6; D ambiguous. Germline CDR1 and CDR2: SNHLY and FYNNEI. The CDR3 loop spans 16 amino acids. V lost 7 bases to trimming and J lost 9 bases, with 22 bases between them. The CDR3 spells CASTRPFTARGSPLHF. The CDR3 nucleotides read TGTGCCAGCACTCGCCCGTTCACCGCGCGGGGTTCACCCCTCCACTTT.

The chain uses TRBV7-3 and TRBJ2-7; D remains ambiguous. In germline, CDR1 is SGHTA, CDR2 FQGTGA. The V end lost 2 bases, the J end lost 0 bases, and 11 bases lay between the germline ends. The CDR3 has 15 amino acids. CDR3 in amino acids: CASSLAGGSSYEQYF. The CDR3 nucleotides read TGTGCCAGCAGCTTAGCCGGCGGCTCCTCCTACGAGCAGTACTTC.

The rearrangement links TRBV7-2 to TRBJ2-1; D remains ambiguous. Germline-derived CDR1 and CDR2 are SGHTA and FQGNSA. Trimming left V 4 bases short and J 6 bases short, with 16 bases between. This CDR3 spans 15 amino acids. The CDR3 is CASSSGFGQVNEQFF. The CDR3 coding sequence is TGTGCCAGCAGCTCCGGGTTTGGGCAAGTCAATGAGCAGTTCTTC.

The chain employs TRBV27 and TRBJ1-5; TRBD1 agrees at 8 bases. The junction had 4 bases not matched to a gene; V was cut back by 7 bases and J by 2 bases. This CDR3 has 14 residues. Germline loops: CDR1 MNHEY, CDR2 SMNVEV (reference sequence). The CDR3 is CASTATGGNQPQHF. In DNA form, the CDR3 reads TGTGCCAGCACCGCGACAGGGGGCAATCAGCCCCAGCATTTT.

This chain links TRBV27 with TRBJ2-1; TRBD2 agrees at 12 bases. The J segment lost 4 bases and the V segment lost 6 bases, leaving 13 bases of the junction unmatched. CDR3 size: 18 residues. The germline V gene encodes CDR1 MNHEY and CDR2 SMNVEV (reference sequence). The CDR3 DNA sequence: TGTGCCAGCAGGGGAGGACTAGCGGGGTCCGGACCGTACAATGAGCAGTTCTTC. Its protein product is CASRGGLAGSGPYNEQFF.

This clone was seen only once. J is TRBJ2-7 and V is TRBV5-6, with D unresolved. The CDR3 totals 14 residues. Germline assignment: CDR1 SGHDT and CDR2 YYEEEE. V lost 2 bases and J lost 1, with 10 bases in between. CDR3 residues: CASSFGDPSYEQYF. The CDR3 DNA sequence: TGTGCCAGCAGCTTCGGTGACCCTTCCTACGAGCAGTACTTC.

The chain has TRBV4-2 and TRBJ1-2, with D possibly matching TRBD1 (6 bases). CDR1 is LGHNA, CDR2 YNFKEQ, per germline. The CDR3 spans 16 residues. The V gene lost 4 bases and the J gene lost 3 bases, with 18 bases spanning the gap. The CDR3 loop is CASSLRGGRDHYGYTF. The CDR3 nucleotides read TGTGCCAGCAGCCTCCGCGGGGGCAGGGATCACTATGGCTACACCTTC.

Here the CDR3 DNA reads TGTGCCTCAGGGGGGCCATGGCCCCAGCATTTT. Translated, it gives CASGGPWPQHF. This chain uses TRBV27 with TRBJ1-5; 7 nucleotides match TRBD1. Germline V lookup: CDR1 MNHEY, CDR2 SMNVEV (reference sequence). The CDR3 consists of 11 residues. V lost 11 bases and J lost 9; bases outside the gene matches: 7.

The chain uses TRBV19 and TRBJ1-5; 7 bases are shared with TRBD1. V lost 7 bases and J lost 4; bases outside the gene matches: 4. The CDR3 runs to 13 residues. In germline, CDR1 is LNHDA, CDR2 SQIVND (reference sequence). The CDR3 DNA is TGTGCCAGTACTACAGGGGTAAATCAGCCCCAGCATTTT. It is translated as CASTTGVNQPQHF.

The V gene is TRBV5-1, the J gene TRBJ1-1; D call uncertain. The germline CDR1 and CDR2 sequences are SGHRS and YFSETQ. CDR3 size: 14 residues. Trimming pared 0 bases from V and 1 base from J, leaving 7 bases between. The CDR3 coding sequence is TGCGCCAGCAGCTTGGAGACGGGGAACACTGAAGCTTTCTTT. It is translated as CASSLETGNTEAFF.